Listed below are T cell receptor beta chains from one sample, sequenced in a study of T cell responses to AZD1222 COVID-19 vaccine. Using immunoSEQ multiplex PCR, the repertoire was profiled, and TCRdb retains in-frame clones only, with some absent. The sample records some 140,000 clones, around 90% being singletons. The sequenced sample was peripheral blood, obtained on day 0 of AZD1222 vaccination. These TCRs come from an adult in good health. CDR3s include the opening cysteine and the closing phenylalanine or tryptophan. Fields, in order: D gene, clone size, V gene, J gene, CDR3 DNA, CDR3 protein. A D gene is named only where the DNA matches it firmly. The listing skips clone size in some rows; elsewhere it reads once, few, many or a size class.

NA,NA,TRBV28,TRBJ2-3,TGTGCCAGCAGTTTTTTTGGAGATACGCAGTATTTT,CASSFFGDTQYF
NA,once,TRBV7-9,TRBJ1-4,TGTGCCAGCAGCCTCGGGCCTCCCGAAAAACTGTTTTTT,CASSLGPPEKLFF
NA,NA,TRBV27,TRBJ2-1,TGTGCCAGCAGTTTACCTACCCCGGGTGGCGAGCGGCAGTTCTTC,CASSLPTPGGERQFF
TRBD1,NA,TRBV15,TRBJ1-2,TGTGCCACCCAGCCCGGGGACAGGGGGAACTATGGCTACACCTTC,CATQPGDRGNYGYTF
NA,NA,TRBV4-2,TRBJ1-2,TGTGCCAGCAGCCCGTCGGGCGGCTACTATGGCTACACCTTC,CASSPSGGYYGYTF
TRBD1,NA,TRBV7-8,TRBJ1-5,TGTGCCAGCAGCCCTGACAGGGTGAGCAATCAGCCCCAGCATTTT,CASSPDRVSNQPQHF
NA,NA,TRBV5-5,TRBJ2-7,TGTGCCAGCAGCTTCTCCTACGAGCAGTACTTC,CASSFSYEQYF
TRBD1,NA,TRBV6-5,TRBJ1-1,TGTGCCAGCAGCTCAGGGGGCCGGACTGAAGCTTTCTTT,CASSSGGRTEAFF
TRBD1,NA,TRBV4-1,TRBJ1-5,TGCGCCAGCAGCCAAGGCAGGGGGAGCAATCAGCCCCAGCATTTT,CASSQGRGSNQPQHF
NA,NA,TRBV5-1,TRBJ2-5,TGCGCCAGCAGCTTGTCGCAGGCCGAGGAAGAGACCCAGTACTTC,CASSLSQAEEETQYF
TRBD1,NA,TRBV12-5,TRBJ2-7,TGTGCTAGTGGTCTCGGGACAGGGAGTTCCTACGAGCAGTACTTC,CASGLGTGSSYEQYF
NA,NA,TRBV15,TRBJ2-5,TGTGCCACCAGCAGAGCCCGCCGTCAGCTTGTCGCAGAGACCCAGTACTTC,CATSRARRQLVAETQYF
TRBD1,NA,TRBV15,TRBJ1-1,TGTGCCACCCCTATGACAGGGAAAGAGAGGAACACTGAAGCTTTCTTT,CATPMTGKERNTEAFF
NA,once,TRBV27,TRBJ1-1,TGTGCCAGCAGTTTTCAGACAACGGATAAAGCTTTCTTT,CASSFQTTDKAFF
NA,few,TRBV12-3/TRBV12-4,TRBJ2-7,TGTGCCAGCAGTTTGTCCGACTACGAGCAGTACTTC,CASSLSDYEQYF
NA,NA,TRBV4-3,TRBJ2-2,TGCGCCAGCAGCCACCTCTCCCACACCGGGGAGCTGTTTTTT,CASSHLSHTGELFF
TRBD2,NA,TRBV7-9,TRBJ2-7,TGTGCCAGCAGCCGGACTAGCGGGAGCAACGAGCAGTACTTC,CASSRTSGSNEQYF